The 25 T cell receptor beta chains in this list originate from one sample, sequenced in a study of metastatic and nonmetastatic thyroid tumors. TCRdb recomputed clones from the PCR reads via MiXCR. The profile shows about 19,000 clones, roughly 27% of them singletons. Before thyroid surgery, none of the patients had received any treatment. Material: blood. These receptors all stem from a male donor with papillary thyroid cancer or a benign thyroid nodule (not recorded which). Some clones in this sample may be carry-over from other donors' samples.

CDR3: CASSQGTGRYEQFF. The CDR3 bases are TGCGCCAGCAGCCAAGGGACTGGGAGGTATGAGCAGTTCTTC. The V and J genes are TRBV4-3 and TRBJ2-1, with D perhaps matching TRBD2 (6 bases). The V end was cut by 1 base, the J end by 8 bases, with 12 bases between. Germline CDR1 reads LGHNA; CDR2 reads YSLEER. The length of the CDR3 is 14 residues.

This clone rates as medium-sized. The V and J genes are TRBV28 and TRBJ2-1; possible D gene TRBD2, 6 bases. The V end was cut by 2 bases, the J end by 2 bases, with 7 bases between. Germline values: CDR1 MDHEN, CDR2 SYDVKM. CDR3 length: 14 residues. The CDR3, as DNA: TGTGCCAGCAGTTTAGGGACTGCCTACAATGAGCAGTTCTTC. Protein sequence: CASSLGTAYNEQFF.

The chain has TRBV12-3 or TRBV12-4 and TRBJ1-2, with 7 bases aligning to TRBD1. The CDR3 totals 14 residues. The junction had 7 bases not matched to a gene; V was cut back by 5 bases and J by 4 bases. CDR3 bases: TGTGCCAGCAGTCTAAGACAGGGATCCTATGGCTACACCTTC. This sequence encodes CASSLRQGSYGYTF.

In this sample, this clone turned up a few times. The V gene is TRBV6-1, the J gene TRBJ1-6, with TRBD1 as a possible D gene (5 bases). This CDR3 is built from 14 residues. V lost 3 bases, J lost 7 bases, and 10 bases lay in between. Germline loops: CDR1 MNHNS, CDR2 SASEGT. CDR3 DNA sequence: TGTGCCAGCAGTGACAGATGGGGGAATTCACCCCTCCACTTT. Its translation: CASSDRWGNSPLHF.

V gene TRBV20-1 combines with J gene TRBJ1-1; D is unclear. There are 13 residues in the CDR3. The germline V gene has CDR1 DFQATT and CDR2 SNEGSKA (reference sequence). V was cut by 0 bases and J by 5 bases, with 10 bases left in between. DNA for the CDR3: TGCAGTGCTAGAGATAGTGGGGAGACTGAAGCTTTCTTT. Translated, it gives CSARDSGETEAFF.

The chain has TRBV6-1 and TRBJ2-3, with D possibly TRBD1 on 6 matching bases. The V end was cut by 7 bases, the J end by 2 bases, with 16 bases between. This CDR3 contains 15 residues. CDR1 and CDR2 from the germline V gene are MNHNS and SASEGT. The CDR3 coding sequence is TGTGCCAGCACCGACCAGGGGCCCCACACAGATACGCAGTATTTT. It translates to CASTDQGPHTDTQYF.

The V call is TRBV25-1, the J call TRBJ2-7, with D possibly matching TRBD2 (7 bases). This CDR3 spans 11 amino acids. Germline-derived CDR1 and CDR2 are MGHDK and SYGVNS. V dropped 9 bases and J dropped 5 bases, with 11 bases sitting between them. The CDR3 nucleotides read TGTGCCAGTGGGGGGGCAAACGAGCAGTACTTC. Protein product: CASGGANEQYF.

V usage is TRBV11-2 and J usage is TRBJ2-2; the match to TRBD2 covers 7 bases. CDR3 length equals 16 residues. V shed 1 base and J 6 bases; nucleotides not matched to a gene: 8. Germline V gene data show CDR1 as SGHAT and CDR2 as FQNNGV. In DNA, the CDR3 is TGTGCCAGCAGCTTAGTGGTGGGAGGGCTGTCCGGGGAGCTGTTTTTT. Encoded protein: CASSLVVGGLSGELFF.

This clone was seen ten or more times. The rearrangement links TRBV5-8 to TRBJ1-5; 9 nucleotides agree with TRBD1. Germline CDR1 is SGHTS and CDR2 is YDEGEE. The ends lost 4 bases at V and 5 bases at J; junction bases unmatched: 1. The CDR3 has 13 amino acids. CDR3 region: CASSRQGDQPQHF. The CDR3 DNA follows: TGTGCCAGCAGCCGACAGGGGGATCAGCCCCAGCATTTT.

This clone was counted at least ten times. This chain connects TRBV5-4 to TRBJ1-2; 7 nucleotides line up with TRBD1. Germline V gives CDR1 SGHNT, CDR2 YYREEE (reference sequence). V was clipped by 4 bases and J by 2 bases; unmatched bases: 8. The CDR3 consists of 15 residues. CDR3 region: CASSTRQGLNYGYTF. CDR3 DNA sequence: TGTGCCAGCAGCACCCGACAGGGACTGAACTATGGCTACACCTTC.

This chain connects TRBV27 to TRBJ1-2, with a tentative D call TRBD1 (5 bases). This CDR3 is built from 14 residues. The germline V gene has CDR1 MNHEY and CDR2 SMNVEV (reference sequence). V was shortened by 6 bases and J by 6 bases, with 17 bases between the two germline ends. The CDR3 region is CASSRGTSTNGYTF. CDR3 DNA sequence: TGTGCCAGCAGCCGAGGGACGAGTACTAATGGCTACACCTTC.

This CDR3 reads CASTLRDRGLQPQHF. Here the CDR3 DNA reads TGTGCCAGCACCCTAAGGGACAGGGGACTTCAGCCCCAGCATTTT. This chain connects TRBV28 to TRBJ1-5; 10 nucleotides line up with TRBD1. The CDR3 length is 15 residues. V trimming: 7 bases; J trimming: 6 bases; junction bases outside the gene matches: 9. The germline CDR1 and CDR2 sequences are MDHEN and SYDVKM.

DNA for the CDR3: TGTGCCAGCAGTGGACAGACAGTAAACTATGGCTACACCTTC. Amino acids: CASSGQTVNYGYTF. This sequence joins TRBV6-1 and TRBJ1-2; D perhaps matches TRBD1 (5 bases). CDR1 and CDR2 (germline): MNHNS, SASEGT. V lost 4 bases and J 2 bases, leaving 11 bases between the germline ends. This CDR3 is built from 14 residues.

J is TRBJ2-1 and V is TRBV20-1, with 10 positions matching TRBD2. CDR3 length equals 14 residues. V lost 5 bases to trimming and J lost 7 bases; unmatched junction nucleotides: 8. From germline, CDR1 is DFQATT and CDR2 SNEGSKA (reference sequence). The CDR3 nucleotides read TGCAGTGCTGTACGGGCTAGCGGGAGTAATGAGCAGTTCTTC. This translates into CSAVRASGSNEQFF.

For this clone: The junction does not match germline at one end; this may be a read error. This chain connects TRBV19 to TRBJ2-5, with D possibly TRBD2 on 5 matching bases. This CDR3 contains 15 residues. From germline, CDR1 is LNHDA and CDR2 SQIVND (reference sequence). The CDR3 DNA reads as TGTGCCAGTAGTCCCACGAGCGACCGGGAAGAGGCCCAGTACTTC. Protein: CASSPTSDREEAQYF.

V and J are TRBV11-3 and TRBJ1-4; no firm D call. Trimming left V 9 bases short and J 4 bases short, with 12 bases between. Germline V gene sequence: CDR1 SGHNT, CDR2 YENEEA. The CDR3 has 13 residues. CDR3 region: CASRGRGNEKLFF. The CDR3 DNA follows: TGTGCCAGTCGGGGTAGAGGTAATGAAAAACTGTTTTTT.

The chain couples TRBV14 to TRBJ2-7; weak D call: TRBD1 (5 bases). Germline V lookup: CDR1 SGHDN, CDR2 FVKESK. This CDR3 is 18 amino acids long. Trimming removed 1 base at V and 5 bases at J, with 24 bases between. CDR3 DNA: TGTGCCAGCAGCCAAGTGATAAGGGGTATTCCTCTGCCCCACGAGCAGTACTTC. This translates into CASSQVIRGIPLPHEQYF.

CDR3 in DNA: TGTGCCAGCAGCCTTCGACCGATACACGGCGGGGAGCTGTTTTTT. This encodes CASSLRPIHGGELFF. The V gene is TRBV7-6, the J gene TRBJ2-2; D is undetermined. Trimming took 5 bases from V and 7 from J, leaving 17 bases between them. The V gene's germline CDR1 is SGHVS and CDR2 FNYEAQ. The CDR3 has 15 amino acids.

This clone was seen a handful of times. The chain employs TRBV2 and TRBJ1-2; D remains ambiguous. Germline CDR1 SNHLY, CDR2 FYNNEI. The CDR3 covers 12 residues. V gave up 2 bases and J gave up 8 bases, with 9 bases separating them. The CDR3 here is CASSERGGGYTF. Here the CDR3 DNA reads TGTGCCAGCAGTGAACGAGGTGGGGGCTACACCTTC.

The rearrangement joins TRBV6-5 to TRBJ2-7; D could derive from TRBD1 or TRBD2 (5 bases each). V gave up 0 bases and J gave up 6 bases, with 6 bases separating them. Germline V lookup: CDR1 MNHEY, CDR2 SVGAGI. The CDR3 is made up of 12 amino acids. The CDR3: CASSYSRGEQYF. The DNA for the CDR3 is TGTGCCAGCAGTTACTCGAGGGGCGAGCAGTACTTC.

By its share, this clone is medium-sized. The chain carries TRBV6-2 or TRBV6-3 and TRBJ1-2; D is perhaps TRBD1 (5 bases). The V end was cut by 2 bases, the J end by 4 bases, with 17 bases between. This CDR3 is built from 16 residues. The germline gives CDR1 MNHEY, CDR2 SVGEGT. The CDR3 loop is CASSYGAERQIYGYTF. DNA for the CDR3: TGTGCCAGCAGTTACGGGGCCGAAAGACAGATCTATGGCTACACCTTC.

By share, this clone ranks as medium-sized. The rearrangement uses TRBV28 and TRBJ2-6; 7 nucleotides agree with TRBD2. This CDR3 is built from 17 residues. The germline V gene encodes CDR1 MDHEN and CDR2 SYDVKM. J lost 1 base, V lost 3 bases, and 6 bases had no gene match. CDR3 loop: CASSLPGLGSGANVLTF. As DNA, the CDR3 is TGTGCCAGCAGTTTGCCCGGACTAGGTTCTGGGGCCAACGTCCTGACTTTC.

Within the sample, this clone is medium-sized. CDR3 DNA sequence: TGTGCCAGCAGCGTAGGTGGAGGGAATAATTCACCCCTCCACTTT. Protein sequence: CASSVGGGNNSPLHF. The J gene is TRBJ1-6, the V gene TRBV9; D unclear. CDR1 and CDR2 from the germline V gene are SGDLS and YYNGEE. V was pared by 0 bases and J by 5 bases, with 9 bases between. The length of the CDR3 is 15 residues.

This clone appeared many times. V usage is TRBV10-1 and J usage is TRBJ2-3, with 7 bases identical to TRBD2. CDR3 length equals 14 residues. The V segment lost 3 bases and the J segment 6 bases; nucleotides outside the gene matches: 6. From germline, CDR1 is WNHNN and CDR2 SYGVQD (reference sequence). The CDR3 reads CASSEGLGVDTQYF. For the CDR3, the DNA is TGCGCCAGCAGTGAAGGACTAGGTGTCGATACGCAGTATTTT.

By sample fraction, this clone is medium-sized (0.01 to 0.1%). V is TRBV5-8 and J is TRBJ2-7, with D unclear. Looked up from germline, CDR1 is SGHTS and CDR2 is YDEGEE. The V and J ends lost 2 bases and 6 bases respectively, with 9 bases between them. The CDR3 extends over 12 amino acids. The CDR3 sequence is CASSFSRSEQYF. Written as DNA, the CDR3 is TGTGCCAGCAGCTTCTCTCGAAGCGAGCAGTACTTC.